Following are 17 T cell receptor beta chains from one sample sequenced in a study of control samples from healthy donors and cancer patients. The repertoire was sequenced with immunoSEQ multiplex PCR; TCRdb's copy has only in-frame clones and lacks some. The sample lists 80,000 or so clones; less than 95% were seen once. Sequenced sample: blood. These receptors were taken from a woman between 40 and 50 years old in good health.

The chain has TRBV9 and TRBJ2-1; TRBD1 agrees at 10 bases. The trim removed 2 bases at V and 6 bases at J, leaving 23 bases unmatched. The V gene's germline CDR1 is SGDLS and CDR2 YYNGEE. This CDR3 is built from 21 residues. CDR3 DNA sequence: TGTGCCAGCAGCGTCCCGCCTTTCGACAGGGGGCGACTAGTTAATGGCAATGAGCAGTTCTTC. Protein sequence: CASSVPPFDRGRLVNGNEQFF.

This rearrangement joins TRBV7-9 to TRBJ2-7, with no clear D. This CDR3 spans 12 amino acids. CDR1 is SEHNR and CDR2 is FQNEAQ in the germline V gene (reference sequence). V lost 2 bases to trimming and J lost 4 bases, with 6 bases between them. CDR3 residues: CASSLLGYEQYF. The CDR3 DNA sequence: TGTGCCAGCAGCTTACTTGGGTACGAGCAGTACTTC.

This clone was detected once. This chain joins TRBV4-2 and TRBJ1-1; D gene uncertain. CDR3 length: 14 amino acids. The V and J ends lost 0 bases and 4 bases respectively, with 9 bases between them. CDR1 LGHNA and CDR2 YNFKEQ come from the germline V gene. The DNA for the CDR3 is TGTGCCAGCAGCCAAGATGTTCGGGGCACTGAAGCTTTCTTT. Amino acid sequence: CASSQDVRGTEAFF.

This clone has only one observation. The chain carries TRBV25-1 and TRBJ1-4, with unresolved D. The CDR3 is 14 residues long. CDR1 MGHDK and CDR2 SYGVNS come from the germline V gene. V lost 2 bases and J lost 8, with 12 bases in between. The CDR3 nucleotides are TGTGCCAGCAGTGAAACAGATACGCGCGAAAAACTGTTTTTT. It encodes CASSETDTREKLFF.

The chain couples TRBV4-1 to TRBJ2-1; TRBD1 matches 9 bases. CDR1 and CDR2 (germline): MGHRA, YSYEKL. Trimming removed 3 bases from V and 7 bases from J; junction bases left unmatched: 22. The CDR3 length is 20 residues. CDR3 nucleotide sequence: TGCGCCAGCAGCCATAAATCCCATACTCTCTCGGGACAGGGTTGGAATGAGCAGTTCTTC. It yields the protein CASSHKSHTLSGQGWNEQFF.

The chain is built from TRBV2 and TRBJ1-2; D gene ambiguous. The V end lost 6 bases, the J end lost 6 bases, and 11 bases lay between the germline ends. Germline V gene sequence: CDR1 SNHLY, CDR2 FYNNEI. The CDR3 is made up of 12 amino acids. The CDR3 coding sequence is TGTGCCAGCAGCGGACCTCCAGATGGCTACACCTTC. It codes for CASSGPPDGYTF.

This sequence joins TRBV15 and TRBJ1-3; D unresolved. CDR1 is LNHNV, CDR2 YYDKDF, per germline (reference sequence). V was shortened by 1 base and J by 6 bases, with 10 bases between the two germline ends. This CDR3 has 14 amino acids. For the CDR3, the DNA is TGTGCCACCAGCAGAGGAGGGCCCTTAAACACCATATATTTT. This sequence encodes CATSRGGPLNTIYF. The complete variable domain, with remaining parts taken from reference TRBV15 and TRBJ1-3, reads DAMVIQNPRYQVTQFGKPVTLSCSQTLNHNVMYWYQQKSSQAPKLLFHYYDKDFNNEADTPDNFQSRRPNTSFCFLDIRSPGLGDTAMYLCATSRGGPLNTIYFGEGSWLTVV.

The rearrangement uses TRBV19 and TRBJ2-1; D possibly corresponds to TRBD2 (5 bases). CDR1 is LNHDA and CDR2 is SQIVND in the germline V gene (reference sequence). Trimming left V 5 bases short and J 10 bases short, with 15 bases between. The CDR3 runs to 13 residues. In DNA, the CDR3 is TGTGCCAGTAGTCCCAACCCCACGGGAGAGCAGTTCTTC. Translating gives CASSPNPTGEQFF.

The J gene is TRBJ2-6, the V gene TRBV16, with no clear D. Per germline, CDR1 KGHSY and CDR2 FQNENV. With 0 bases removed from V and 0 bases from J, the gap between germline ends came to 3 bases. The CDR3 is made up of 15 amino acids. CDR3 in DNA: TGTGCCAGCAGCCAATCATACTCTGGGGCCAACGTCCTGACTTTC. Translated: CASSQSYSGANVLTF.

This chain connects TRBV6-6 to TRBJ1-4, with D unresolved. The CDR3 is 13 residues long. Trimming removed 8 bases from V and 0 bases from J, with 7 bases in between. Germline loops: CDR1 MNHNY, CDR2 SVGAGI (reference sequence). In nucleotides, the CDR3 is TGTGCCAGCTTTACCGCAACTAATGAAAAACTGTTTTTT. It specifies CASFTATNEKLFF.

CDR3 sequence: CASTLGGYGELFF. CDR3 nucleotide sequence: TGTGCCAGTACCCTGGGCGGGTACGGGGAGCTGTTTTTT. This chain connects TRBV19 to TRBJ2-2, with TRBD2 as a possible D gene (5 bases). Germline CDR1 reads LNHDA; CDR2 reads SQIVND (reference sequence). The length of the CDR3 is 13 residues. Trimming shortened V by 7 bases and J by 7 bases, and 13 bases separated the two germline ends.

The V call is TRBV19, the J call TRBJ2-7; 8 nucleotides align to TRBD1. V shed 5 bases and J 2 bases; nucleotides not matched to a gene: 8. CDR3 length: 15 residues. The germline V gene has CDR1 LNHDA and CDR2 SQIVND (reference sequence). The CDR3 DNA reads TGTGCCAGTAGTTGGGGGACAGGCCGAACCTACGAGCAGTACTTC. It encodes CASSWGTGRTYEQYF. The full variable domain, completed using reference TRBV19 and TRBJ2-7, is DGGITQSPKYLFRKEGQNVTLSCEQNLNHDAMYWYRQDPGQGLRLIYYSQIVNDFQKGDIAEGYSVSREKKESFPLTVTSAQKNPTAFYLCASSWGTGRTYEQYFGPGTRLTVT.

In this sample, this clone turned up once. The chain combines TRBV4-3 with TRBJ1-5; unclear D gene. The V end lost 0 bases, the J end lost 9 bases, and 18 bases lay between the germline ends. This CDR3 region has 16 residues. The germline CDR1 and CDR2 sequences are LGHNA and YSLEER. The CDR3 DNA reads as TGCGCCAGCAGCCAAGATTTTTACGCCGGTCGGGGGCCCCAGCATTTT. Encoded protein: CASSQDFYAGRGPQHF.

The chain recombines TRBV19 with TRBJ2-2; 9 nucleotides agree with TRBD2. This CDR3 has 16 amino acids. J was trimmed by 1 base and V by 3 bases; bases with no gene match: 3. CDR1 and CDR2 from the germline V gene are LNHDA and SQIVND (reference sequence). CDR3 sequence: CASSMQLAGNTGELFF. CDR3 in DNA: TGTGCCAGTAGTATGCAACTAGCGGGGAACACCGGGGAGCTGTTTTTT. The whole variable domain, remainder taken from reference TRBV19 and TRBJ2-2, is DGGITQSPKYLFRKEGQNVTLSCEQNLNHDAMYWYRQDPGQGLRLIYYSQIVNDFQKGDIAEGYSVSREKKESFPLTVTSAQKNPTAFYLCASSMQLAGNTGELFFGEGSRLTVL.

The genes are TRBV6-1 and TRBJ1-4; TRBD1 is a possible D gene (5 bases). CDR1 is MNHNS, CDR2 SASEGT, per germline. The V end was cut by 3 bases, the J end by 7 bases, with 6 bases between. The CDR3 covers 12 residues. This CDR3 reads CASSDQGEKLFF. CDR3 coding DNA: TGTGCCAGCAGTGACCAGGGTGAAAAACTGTTTTTT.

The gene calls are TRBV6-1 and TRBJ2-7, with D unclear. CDR1 is MNHNS, CDR2 SASEGT, per germline. This CDR3 contains 14 residues. The ends were cut back, 1 base at V and 6 bases at J, with 13 bases in the middle. Here the CDR3 DNA reads TGTGCCAGCAGTGAAGTTCTGGGTAAGGGCGAGCAGTACTTC. This encodes CASSEVLGKGEQYF.

This chain joins TRBV7-9 and TRBJ1-1, with D possibly matching TRBD1 (6 bases). CDR3 length equals 16 residues. Germline V gene lookup returns CDR1 SEHNR and CDR2 FQNEAQ (reference sequence). V was shortened by 3 bases and J by 2 bases, with 16 bases between the two germline ends. In DNA, the CDR3 is TGTGCCAGCAGCTTCGTGGTTTCAGGGGAAAACACTGAAGCTTTCTTT. As protein: CASSFVVSGENTEAFF.